This T cell receptor beta chain was sequenced for a study of T cell repertoires in cytomegalovirus infection. Study background: Alongside well-studied HLA-B-restricted CMV epitopes, recently identified HLA-C-restricted CMV epitopes were also used. CMV infection plus the matching HLA type was flagged by public TCR beta signatures.

Concerning this clonotype: Its antigen remains unknown.

TCRdb re-called the reads through MiXCR, storing one row per CDR3 protein. The top ten hold roughly half of the sample, which has about 150,000 distinct CDR3 sequences, around 32% seen once. Study observations and caveats: Identification of carriers of CMV plus the relevant HLA was performed using cumulative public TCR beta family frequency. Clonotypes of TCR beta that were HLA-C-restricted and CMV-specific dominated the ex vivo response.

The length of the CDR3 is 14 residues. Germline V gene lookup returns CDR1 SGDLS and CDR2 YYNGEE. The V gene lost 5 bases and the J gene lost 5 bases, with 16 bases spanning the gap. V is TRBV9 and J is TRBJ1-2, with a possible D match to TRBD1 (6 bases). The clonotype was recovered from a human donor in good health (CMV status not recorded). Some clones in this sample may be carry-over from other donors' samples. The starting material was CD8+ T cells from cultured PBMCs, obtained from culture after CMV antigen stimulation. The chain's CDR3 is CASRGDTGGYGYTF. CDR3 nucleotide sequence: TGTGCCAGCAGGGGGGACACCGGTGGGTATGGCTACACCTTC.